These 22 T cell receptor beta chains were all obtained from the same sample, sequenced in a study of T-cell reconstitution after alpha-beta-depleted transplantation in children (TCRdb year 2016). The treatment or condition label, read with the paper, signifies: allogeneic hematopoietic cell transplantation with graft depleted of TCRalphabeta T cells and CD19 B cells. Libraries were prepared through PCR. The sample was run on an Illumina HiSeq 2500. Molecular barcoding was employed in the preparation of TCR libraries, with unique molecular identifiers being used to normalize TCRbeta repertoire quantification. TCRdb reworked the public reads: Q25 trimming with fastp, MiXCR clone assembly, productive beta chains retained. One record per CDR3 amino acid sequence lists the most common genes and DNA. Across this sample there are about 280,000 distinct CDR3 sequences, with roughly 12% seen only once. The top ten clones comprise about 20% of the sample.

The input for sequencing was peripheral blood, taken 180 days after TCRalphabeta/CD19-depleted stem cell transplant. All receptors come from a male patient aged 2 to 9 who had a stem cell transplant for chronic granulomatous disease, so the T cells may come from the graft donor.

This clonotype was detected ten times or more. This chain links TRBV12-3 or TRBV12-4 with TRBJ2-1; the D gene is possibly TRBD2 (5 bases). The V end lost 6 bases, the J end lost 8 bases, and 23 bases lay between the germline ends. This CDR3 is 16 amino acids long. CDR3 amino acids: CASSPIQTSLGDEQFF. The CDR3 DNA sequence: TGTGCCAGCAGCCCTATTCAGACCTCCTTGGGAGATGAGCAGTTCTTC.

This clonotype was seen more than once but under ten times. This rearrangement joins TRBV30 to TRBJ1-3, with D unclear. This CDR3 has 15 amino acids. CDR1 GTSNPN and CDR2 SVGIG come from the germline V gene (reference sequence). The V gene lost 4 bases and the J gene lost 0 bases, with 13 bases spanning the gap. CDR3 residues: CAWTSDGISGNTIYF. CDR3 DNA sequence: TGTGCCTGGACCTCGGACGGGATCTCTGGAAACACCATATATTTT.

This clonotype was detected many times. This chain connects TRBV4-3 to TRBJ2-2; D gene unclear. Germline V gene sequence: CDR1 LGHNA, CDR2 YSLEER. This CDR3 has 17 amino acids. V lost 1 base and J lost 1, with 13 bases in between. The CDR3 region has the DNA TGCGCCAGCAGCCAAGTTCGGCCAGGAGAGAACACCGGGGAGCTGTTTTTT. Protein: CASSQVRPGENTGELFF.

About this clonotype: Because the CDR3 is missing its conserved closing phenylalanine or tryptophan, this is likely a read error. This sequence joins TRBV5-1 and TRBJ2-5; D is possibly TRBD2 (5 bases). Germline CDR1 reads SGHRS; CDR2 reads YFSETQ. This CDR3 has 13 amino acids. V was cut by 4 bases and J by 1 base, with 8 bases left in between. The CDR3 loop is CASSEGPQETQYS. The CDR3 nucleotides are TGCGCCAGCAGCGAGGGTCCCCAAGAGACCCAGTACTCC.

This clonotype was seen many times. This chain uses TRBV11-2 with TRBJ2-2; 9 nucleotides match TRBD2. This CDR3 spans 18 amino acids. With V trimmed by 5 bases and J by 3 bases, 13 bases remained unmatched. The germline gives CDR1 SGHAT, CDR2 FQNNGV. The CDR3 spells CASSIPLAGVLYTGELFF. CDR3 in DNA: TGTGCCAGCAGCATACCTTTAGCGGGAGTACTGTACACCGGGGAGCTGTTTTTT. The full variable domain, in which reference TRBV11-2 and TRBJ2-2 provide the parts outside the CDR3, is EAGVAQSPRYKIIEKRQSVAFWCNPISGHATLYWYQQILGQGPKLLIQFQNNGVVDDSQLPKDRFSAERLKGVDSTLKIQPAKLEDSAVYLCASSIPLAGVLYTGELFFGEGSRLTVL.

This clonotype appeared many times. V and J are TRBV25-1 and TRBJ2-7, with D perhaps assigned TRBD1 or TRBD2 (5 bases each). The V gene lost 6 bases and the J gene lost 0 bases, with 21 bases spanning the gap. CDR1 and CDR2 (germline): MGHDK, SYGVNS. This CDR3 is built from 17 residues. The DNA for the CDR3 is TGTGCCAGCAGGCCCAAGCTAGGGGACGGCAGCTCCTACGAGCAGTACTTC. Residues: CASRPKLGDGSSYEQYF.

The V call is TRBV19, the J call TRBJ2-1; TRBD2 matches 10 bases. This CDR3 region has 17 residues. J was trimmed by 6 bases and V by 6 bases; bases with no gene match: 14. Looked up from germline, CDR1 is LNHDA and CDR2 is SQIVND (reference sequence). CDR3 sequence reads: CASSPFSGRSRVNEQFF. CDR3 bases: TGTGCCAGTAGCCCGTTTAGCGGGAGGTCCCGTGTCAATGAGCAGTTCTTC.

This clonotype was seen at least ten times. The chain links TRBV27 to TRBJ1-1, with 10 positions matching TRBD1. The trim removed 5 bases at V and 11 bases at J, leaving 8 bases unmatched. Germline CDR1 and CDR2: MNHEY and SMNVEV (reference sequence). This CDR3 contains 13 residues. The CDR3 loop reads CASSTRDRGGAFF. CDR3 sequence (DNA): TGTGCCAGCAGTACCCGGGACAGGGGTGGGGCTTTCTTT.

This clonotype was recorded a few times. The chain is built from TRBV28 and TRBJ2-7; D gene unclear. The CDR3 is 16 residues long. Looked up from germline, CDR1 is MDHEN and CDR2 is SYDVKM. V lost 5 bases and J lost 0, with 17 bases in between. CDR3 residues: CASSPPGAGSSYEQYF. Here the CDR3 DNA reads TGTGCCAGCAGTCCCCCCGGAGCAGGTAGCTCCTACGAGCAGTACTTC.

In regard to this clonotype: With a much larger clone just one base away, this may be a read error. The chain links TRBV20-1 to TRBJ2-4; TRBD1 agrees at 7 bases. Germline-derived CDR1 and CDR2 are DFQATT and SNEGSKA (reference sequence). The CDR3 is made up of 17 amino acids. J lost 0 bases, V lost 2 bases, and 10 bases had no gene match. CDR3 sequence: CSARYSGDRIAKNIQYF. The CDR3 DNA reads TGCAGTGCTAGATACTCCGGGGACAGAATAGCCAAAAACATTCAGTACTTC.

The V and J genes are TRBV29-1 and TRBJ2-7; D is ambiguous. In germline, CDR1 is SQVTM, CDR2 ANQGSEA. Trimming took off 0 bases at V and 0 bases at J, with 18 bases between the two ends. The CDR3 spans 17 residues. The CDR3 DNA reads TGCAGCGTTGAAGACGTTCGCCGGGTAGGAAGCTCCTACGAGCAGTACTTC. Its translation is CSVEDVRRVGSSYEQYF.

This clonotype came up many times. The chain has TRBV5-1 and TRBJ2-1; 9 bases line up with TRBD1. With 4 bases clipped from V and 2 bases from J, the junction kept 4 bases outside the gene matches. The CDR3 spans 15 residues. The V gene's germline CDR1 is SGHRS and CDR2 YFSETQ. The DNA of the CDR3 is TGCGCCAGCAGCCCGGGACAGGGAACCTACAATGAGCAGTTCTTC. It codes for CASSPGQGTYNEQFF.

This clonotype appeared many times. This chain connects TRBV20-1 to TRBJ2-7; TRBD1 or TRBD2 may be the D gene (6 bases each). Between the trimmed V and J ends, which lost 6 bases and 4 bases, there was a span of 19 bases. CDR3 length: 14 residues. CDR1 and CDR2 from the germline V gene are DFQATT and SNEGSKA (reference sequence). The CDR3, as DNA: TGCAGTGCGAGTACCGGGGGCGATGTATACGAGCAGTACTTC. Amino acids: CSASTGGDVYEQYF.

In regard to this clonotype: The germline gene is not matched at one end of the junction; a read error may be the cause. This rearrangement joins TRBV10-3 to TRBJ2-2, with 10 bases lining up with TRBD2. CDR3 length: 19 residues. The V gene's germline CDR1 is ENHRY and CDR2 SYGVKD. CDR3 residues: CAFSPFRLAGESNTGELFF. In DNA, the CDR3 is TGTGCCTTCAGCCCCTTTCGGCTAGCGGGGGAATCTAACACCGGGGAGCTGTTTTTT.

This clonotype was detected many times. The V call is TRBV29-1, the J call TRBJ2-6; D is possibly TRBD1 (6 bases). This CDR3 has 14 residues. Per germline, CDR1 SQVTM and CDR2 ANQGSEA. V was cut by 3 bases and J by 1 base, with 7 bases left in between. CDR3 region: CSVDTGSGANVLTF. The CDR3 DNA is TGCAGCGTTGATACAGGGTCTGGGGCCAACGTCCTGACTTTC.

This clonotype has a count of ten or more. V gene TRBV5-8 combines with J gene TRBJ2-7; a possible D gene is TRBD2 (6 bases). V lost 4 bases and J 4 bases, leaving 21 bases between the germline ends. Germline lookup yields CDR1 SGHTS and CDR2 YDEGEE. This CDR3 spans 16 amino acids. CDR3: CASSRGTERRGYEQYF. The DNA of the CDR3 is TGTGCCAGCAGCCGCGGGACTGAGAGGAGGGGTTACGAGCAGTACTTC.

This clonotype was seen ten or more times. V and J are TRBV27 and TRBJ2-7; D could derive from TRBD1 or TRBD2 (5 bases each). The V gene lost 3 bases and the J gene lost 5 bases, with 17 bases spanning the gap. This CDR3 has 15 residues. Germline V gene sequence: CDR1 MNHEY, CDR2 SMNVEV (reference sequence). The CDR3 protein is CASSFNQMGVNEQYF. CDR3 DNA sequence: TGTGCCAGCAGTTTTAACCAGATGGGGGTAAACGAGCAGTACTTC.

This clonotype was counted many times. This sequence joins TRBV15 and TRBJ2-7; 12 bases are a match to TRBD2. J gave up 4 bases and V 0 bases, and 10 bases lay outside the gene matches. Looked up from germline, CDR1 is LNHNV and CDR2 is YYDKDF (reference sequence). The CDR3 runs 18 residues. CDR3 protein: CATSREYPPSGRGYEQYF. The CDR3, as DNA: TGTGCCACCAGCAGAGAATACCCTCCTAGCGGGAGGGGGTACGAGCAGTACTTC.

This clonotype was recorded at least ten times. CDR3 DNA: TGCGCCAGCAGCTTGGAAGAAGGAGAGACCCAGTACTTC. It specifies CASSLEEGETQYF. The rearrangement joins TRBV5-1 to TRBJ2-5; D remains unclear. The CDR3 runs to 13 residues. The germline CDR1 and CDR2 sequences are SGHRS and YFSETQ. Trimming left V 0 bases short and J 4 bases short, with 7 bases between. Together with reference TRBV5-1 and TRBJ2-5, the CDR3 gives the full variable domain: KAGVTQTPRYLIKTRGQQVTLSCSPISGHRSVSWYQQTPGQGLQFLFEYFSETQRNKGNFPGRFSGRQFSNSRSEMNVSTLELGDSALYLCASSLEEGETQYFGPGTRLLVL.

V and J are TRBV4-3 and TRBJ2-6; D is unclear. V was cut by 0 bases and J by 4 bases, with 13 bases left in between. Germline lookup yields CDR1 LGHNA and CDR2 YSLEER. This CDR3 contains 17 residues. CDR3 protein: CASSQESWGSGANVLTF. The CDR3 region has the DNA TGCGCCAGCAGCCAAGAGTCGTGGGGAAGCGGGGCCAACGTCCTGACTTTC.

At least ten counts were recorded for this clonotype. V is TRBV7-6 and J is TRBJ2-7; tentatively, D is TRBD1 or TRBD2 (5 bases each). This CDR3 has 16 residues. Trimming shortened V by 1 base and J by 2 bases, and 15 bases separated the two germline ends. Germline V gene data show CDR1 as SGHVS and CDR2 as FNYEAQ. The CDR3 loop reads CASSLGKGRATYEQYF. Written as DNA, the CDR3 is TGTGCCAGCAGCTTAGGGAAGGGACGGGCAACCTACGAGCAGTACTTC.

This clonotype was detected a few times. V gene TRBV12-3 or TRBV12-4 combines with J gene TRBJ2-3; 9 positions agree with TRBD2. The V and J ends lost 5 bases and 2 bases, in that order; junction bases with no gene match: 8. CDR3 length: 16 residues. CDR3 residues: CASSVPGLALTDTQYF. The CDR3 DNA sequence: TGTGCCAGCAGTGTACCGGGACTAGCCCTCACAGATACGCAGTATTTT.